A selection of T cell receptor beta chains follows, all from one sample in a study of blood T cell repertoires in COVID-19. The repertoire was sequenced with immunoSEQ multiplex PCR; TCRdb's copy has only in-frame clones and lacks some. The sample carries roughly 80,000 clones, about three quarters recorded once. The sequencing sample was made of peripheral blood. Every receptor here comes from a human donor in a cohort sampled during active COVID-19. Both conserved end residues are part of each CDR3. The D gene is left open where the match is weak. Size is omitted from some rows. Given values are once, few, many or a class for expanded clones.

TGTGCCAGCAACTCCCGGGGGGGGCCTGGAAACACCATATATTTT	CASNSRGGPGNTIYF	NA	TRBV3-1/TRBV3-2	NA	TRBJ1-3
TGTGCCAGCAGCGGAATTCCGGGACAGCAGACCTACGAGCAGTACTTC	CASSGIPGQQTYEQYF	NA	TRBV5-4	TRBD1	TRBJ2-7
TGTGCCAGCAGCACACAGGTGAACACTGAAGCTTTCTTT	CASSTQVNTEAFF	NA	TRBV9	NA	TRBJ1-1
TGTGCCAGCAGCTCCTTCCAGGGACAGGGCCTAGCACTGGCTTTCTTT	CASSSFQGQGLALAFF	NA	TRBV7-8	TRBD1	TRBJ1-1
TGCGCCAGCTCTGGGGACAGCTCCTACGAGCAGTACTTC	CASSGDSSYEQYF	few	TRBV5-1	TRBD1	TRBJ2-7
TGTGCCAGCAGCAGTGGACTAGCGGGGGTCACCAACTACAATGAGCAGTTCTTC	CASSSGLAGVTNYNEQFF	few	TRBV5-4	TRBD2	TRBJ2-1
TGTGCCAGCAGCTTAGCTCGTCTAGCGGGGGTACTCTCCTACAATGAGCAGTTCTTC	CASSLARLAGVLSYNEQFF	NA	TRBV7-4	TRBD2	TRBJ2-1
TGTGCCAGCAGCCAAGGACTAGCGGGCCTCGCGGGCTTAGATTACGAGCAGTACTTC	CASSQGLAGLAGLDYEQYF	NA	TRBV4-2	TRBD2	TRBJ2-7
TGCGCCAGCAGCATAACTAGGTGGGGCACAGATACGCAGTATTTT	CASSITRWGTDTQYF	NA	TRBV5-1	NA	TRBJ2-3
TGTGCCAGCAGCTCCGGGACTAGCGGGGGGGCAACAGAGACCCAGTACTTC	CASSSGTSGGATETQYF	NA	TRBV7-9	TRBD2	TRBJ2-5
TGTGCCAGCAGTTTACTAGGGACTAGTATCTCCGGGGAGCTGTTTTTT	CASSLLGTSISGELFF	NA	TRBV28	TRBD2	TRBJ2-2
TGCGCCAGCAGCCCCCAGGGACTAGCGGGGCCCTACGAGCAGTACTTC	CASSPQGLAGPYEQYF	NA	TRBV4-1	TRBD2	TRBJ2-7
TGTGCCAGCAAGAAGGAGCTAGCGGGGCTGAGCCTCTACGAGCAGTACTTC	CASKKELAGLSLYEQYF	NA	TRBV2	TRBD2	TRBJ2-7
TGTGCCAGCAGTCCGGGACAGGGCGGCAATCAGCCCCAGCATTTT	CASSPGQGGNQPQHF	NA	TRBV2	TRBD1	TRBJ1-5
TGTGCCAGCTCACCACCGGCGCAGGGACTCTACGAGCAGTACTTC	CASSPPAQGLYEQYF	NA	TRBV18	NA	TRBJ2-7
TGCGCCAGCAGCTTGGATGGTCCGGACAACACCTACGAGCAGTACTTC	CASSLDGPDNTYEQYF	NA	TRBV5-1	NA	TRBJ2-7